Below are 19 T cell receptor beta chains sequenced from a single sample in a study of T cell responses to AZD1222 COVID-19 vaccine. Clones were read by immunoSEQ multiplex PCR, and TCRdb kept only the in-frame ones, dropping some. The sample gives roughly 200,000 clones, approximately 89% of which show up once; 3% to 4% is in the top ten. Here the sequenced sample was peripheral blood, taken 28 days after the second AZD1222 dose. These receptors were taken from an adult who received the AZD1222 COVID-19 vaccine.

V and J are TRBV2 and TRBJ2-7, with D perhaps matching TRBD1 (6 bases). Germline assignment: CDR1 SNHLY and CDR2 FYNNEI. This CDR3 region has 15 residues. V lost 4 bases, J lost 5 bases, and 18 bases lay in between. In nucleotides, the CDR3 is TGTGCCAGCAGTGTACAGGGTGGGGTTATGAACGAGCAGTACTTC. This gives the protein CASSVQGGVMNEQYF.

The chain is built from TRBV28 and TRBJ1-2; 9 nucleotides line up with TRBD1. The CDR3 is 16 residues long. Germline V gene data show CDR1 as MDHEN and CDR2 as SYDVKM. The J segment lost 8 bases and the V segment lost 5 bases, leaving 15 bases of the junction unmatched. CDR3 DNA sequence: TGTGCCAGCAGTCTGTGGAATTCGGGACAGGGAATCGGCTACACCTTC. Translated, it gives CASSLWNSGQGIGYTF.

The gene calls are TRBV27 and TRBJ2-7; 9 bases are a match to TRBD1. J was trimmed by 3 bases and V by 4 bases; bases with no gene match: 4. This CDR3 has 14 residues. Germline CDR1 reads MNHEY; CDR2 reads SMNVEV (reference sequence). Here the CDR3 reads CASSYDRGGYEQYF. CDR3 nucleotides: TGTGCCAGCAGTTACGACAGGGGGGGCTACGAGCAGTACTTC.

The chain employs TRBV15 and TRBJ2-3; 11 positions match TRBD2. The V gene's germline CDR1 is LNHNV and CDR2 YYDKDF (reference sequence). V was clipped by 0 bases and J by 7 bases; unmatched bases: 9. The CDR3 extends over 17 amino acids. The CDR3 sequence is CATSRDSLTSGSYTQYF. The DNA for the CDR3 is TGTGCCACCAGCAGAGATAGTTTAACTAGCGGGAGCTATACGCAGTATTTT.

This clone was seen a few times. The chain's CDR3 is CATSRGGSSGTYEQYF. CDR3 sequence (DNA): TGTGCCACCAGCCGCGGTGGGTCTAGCGGGACCTACGAGCAGTACTTC. The J gene is TRBJ2-7, the V gene TRBV15, with 9 nucleotides matching TRBD2. V was clipped by 5 bases and J by 2 bases; unmatched bases: 10. CDR3 length equals 16 residues. CDR1 LNHNV and CDR2 YYDKDF come from the germline V gene (reference sequence).

V usage is TRBV28 and J usage is TRBJ1-5; D not certain. The germline V and J ends were trimmed by 7 bases and 5 bases, with 18 bases remaining between them. The germline gives CDR1 MDHEN, CDR2 SYDVKM. The CDR3 covers 15 residues. This CDR3 is CASTVLGAPHQPQHF. CDR3 DNA sequence: TGTGCCAGCACCGTCTTGGGTGCTCCACATCAGCCCCAGCATTTT.

In its sample, this clone was seen once. V and J are TRBV3-1 (or the pseudogene TRBV3-2) and TRBJ1-4, with D unresolved. The CDR3 loop spans 15 amino acids. The V end was cut by 4 bases, the J end by 5 bases, with 14 bases between. The germline CDR1 and CDR2 sequences are LGHDT and YNNKEL (reference sequence). CDR3 sequence (DNA): TGTGCCAGCAGCCCTTCCTCCGGCCAGAATGAAAAACTGTTTTTT. Its protein product is CASSPSSGQNEKLFF.

This sequence joins TRBV6-5 and TRBJ1-1; the D is unclear. Germline V gene data show CDR1 as MNHEY and CDR2 as SVGAGI. Trimming took off 5 bases at V and 5 bases at J, with 9 bases between the two ends. The CDR3 runs 12 residues. The CDR3 nucleotides read TGTGCCAGCAGTATGGGTGGGACTGAAGCTTTCTTT. It specifies CASSMGGTEAFF.

This clone came up once. The chain uses TRBV30 and TRBJ2-6, with D uncertain. CDR3 size: 12 residues. Germline V CDR1 and CDR2: GTSNPN, SVGIG (reference sequence). Trimming pared 2 bases from V and 2 bases from J, leaving 1 base between. CDR3 sequence: CAWSTGANVLTF. The CDR3 nucleotides are TGTGCCTGGAGTACTGGGGCCAACGTCCTGACTTTC.

The chain links TRBV24-1 to TRBJ2-1; 11 bases agree with TRBD2. Losses at the gene ends were 4 bases for V and 9 bases for J; bases not matched to a gene: 13. This CDR3 comprises 17 residues. From germline, CDR1 is KGHDR and CDR2 SFDVKD. In DNA form, the CDR3 reads TGTGCCACCAGTGACCCGGTGACTAGCGGGGATCGAACTGAGCAGTTCTTC. Residues: CATSDPVTSGDRTEQFF.

The CDR3 bases are TGCGCCAGCAGCTTGAAGGGGCGGGAGCAGTACTTC. As protein: CASSLKGREQYF. The rearrangement joins TRBV5-1 to TRBJ2-7; TRBD1 is a possible D gene (5 bases). Germline V gives CDR1 SGHRS, CDR2 YFSETQ. With 1 base removed from V and 7 bases from J, the gap between germline ends came to 9 bases. The CDR3 is 12 amino acids.

The V gene is TRBV27, the J gene TRBJ2-7, with TRBD2 matching over 10 bases. J gave up 4 bases and V 0 bases, and 3 bases lay outside the gene matches. Germline V CDR1 and CDR2: MNHEY, SMNVEV (reference sequence). The CDR3 has 15 amino acids. The CDR3 nucleotides read TGTGCCAGCAGTTTATCGCCTAGCGGGAGTTACGAGCAGTACTTC. This encodes CASSLSPSGSYEQYF.

This clone was detected only once. The V and J genes are TRBV12-3 or TRBV12-4 and TRBJ1-5; unclear D gene. The CDR3 extends over 13 amino acids. V shed 2 bases and J shed 4 bases, with 6 bases lying between them. CDR3 coding DNA: TGTGCCAGCAGTTTAAGCCTAAATCAGCCCCAGCATTTT. Encoded protein: CASSLSLNQPQHF.

The chain carries TRBV24-1 and TRBJ2-5, with TRBD1 as a possible D gene (5 bases). Germline values: CDR1 KGHDR, CDR2 SFDVKD. Trimming took off 0 bases at V and 4 bases at J, with 11 bases between the two ends. This CDR3 contains 15 residues. The CDR3 spells CATSDLATESETQYF. Written as DNA, the CDR3 is TGTGCCACCAGTGATTTGGCGACAGAGTCAGAGACCCAGTACTTC.

This clone appeared a few times. This chain joins TRBV27 and TRBJ2-7; perhaps TRBD1 as D (5 bases). V was cut by 4 bases and J by 0 bases, with 16 bases left in between. Looked up from germline, CDR1 is MNHEY and CDR2 is SMNVEV (reference sequence). The CDR3 has 16 amino acids. The CDR3 reads CASSSQGALSSYEQYF. The CDR3 coding sequence is TGTGCCAGCAGTTCCCAGGGCGCCCTCAGCTCCTACGAGCAGTACTTC.

This chain connects TRBV2 to TRBJ2-7, with TRBD1 identical over 9 bases. With 6 bases clipped from V and 3 bases from J, the junction kept 3 bases outside the gene matches. Germline-derived CDR1 and CDR2 are SNHLY and FYNNEI. This CDR3 has 13 amino acids. In DNA, the CDR3 is TGTGCCAGCAGGGGACAGGGAATCTACGAGCAGTACTTC. Its translation is CASRGQGIYEQYF.

V and J are TRBV5-5 and TRBJ2-3, with TRBD1 identical over 9 bases. The CDR3 is 15 residues long. CDR1 SGHKS and CDR2 YYEKEE come from the germline V gene (reference sequence). Germline trimming cut 4 bases from V and 0 bases from J; bases unmatched to any gene: 3. CDR3 nucleotide sequence: TGTGCCAGCAGCCCCGGGACAGGGAGCACAGATACGCAGTATTTT. This encodes CASSPGTGSTDTQYF.

The genes are TRBV4-3 and TRBJ1-1; TRBD1 might be the D (5 bases). The CDR3 spans 16 residues. V shed 1 base and J shed 0 bases, with 12 bases lying between them. Looked up from germline, CDR1 is LGHNA and CDR2 is YSLEER. CDR3 sequence reads: CASSQAPGVMNTEAFF. The CDR3 nucleotides read TGCGCCAGCAGCCAAGCTCCGGGGGTCATGAACACTGAAGCTTTCTTT.

This rearrangement joins TRBV28 to TRBJ2-5; TRBD1 matches 9 bases. Unmatched junction bases numbered 15, after V lost 3 bases and J lost 10 bases. The CDR3 consists of 16 residues. The germline CDR1 and CDR2 sequences are MDHEN and SYDVKM. In DNA, the CDR3 is TGTGCCAGCAGTTTGACGATCCGGACAGGGGAACGGAACCAGTACTTC. Translating gives CASSLTIRTGERNQYF.